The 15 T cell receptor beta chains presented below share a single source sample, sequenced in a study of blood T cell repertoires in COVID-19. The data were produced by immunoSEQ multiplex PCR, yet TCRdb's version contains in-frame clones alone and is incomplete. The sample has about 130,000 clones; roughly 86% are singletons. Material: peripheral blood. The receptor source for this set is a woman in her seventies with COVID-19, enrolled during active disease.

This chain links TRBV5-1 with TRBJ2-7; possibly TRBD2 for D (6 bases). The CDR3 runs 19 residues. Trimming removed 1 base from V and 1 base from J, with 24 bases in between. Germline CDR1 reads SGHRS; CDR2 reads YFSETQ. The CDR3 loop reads CASSLSNFRRGSGSYEQYF. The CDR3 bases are TGCGCCAGCAGCTTGTCCAACTTCCGCCGGGGCAGCGGGTCCTACGAGCAGTACTTC. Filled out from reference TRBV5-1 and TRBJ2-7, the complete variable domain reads KAGVTQTPRYLIKTRGQQVTLSCSPISGHRSVSWYQQTPGQGLQFLFEYFSETQRNKGNFPGRFSGRQFSNSRSEMNVSTLELGDSALYLCASSLSNFRRGSGSYEQYFGPGTRLTVT.

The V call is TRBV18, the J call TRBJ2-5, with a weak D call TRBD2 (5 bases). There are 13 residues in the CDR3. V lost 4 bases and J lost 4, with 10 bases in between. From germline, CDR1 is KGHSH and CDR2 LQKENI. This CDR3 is CASSRAEGETQYF. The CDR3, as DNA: TGTGCCAGCTCACGCGCAGAGGGAGAGACCCAGTACTTC.

CDR3 nucleotides: TGTGCCAGCAGTTTGGGACAGGGCGATAATTCACCCCTCCACTTT. Protein product: CASSLGQGDNSPLHF. The chain has TRBV6-5 and TRBJ1-6; the match to TRBD1 covers 9 bases. The germline V gene encodes CDR1 MNHEY and CDR2 SVGAGI. The CDR3 is 15 amino acids. V shed 4 bases, J shed 5 bases, and the junction held 3 bases outside the gene matches.

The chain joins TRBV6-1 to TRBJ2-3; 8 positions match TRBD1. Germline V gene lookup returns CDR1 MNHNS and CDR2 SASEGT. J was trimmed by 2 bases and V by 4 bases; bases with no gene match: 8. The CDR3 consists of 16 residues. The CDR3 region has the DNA TGTGCCAGCAGTGTGAGGACAGGGCAGTCCACAGATACGCAGTATTTT. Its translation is CASSVRTGQSTDTQYF.

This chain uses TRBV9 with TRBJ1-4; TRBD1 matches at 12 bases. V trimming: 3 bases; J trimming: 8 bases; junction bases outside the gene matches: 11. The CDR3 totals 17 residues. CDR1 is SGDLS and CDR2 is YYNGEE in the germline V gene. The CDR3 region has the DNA TGTGCCAGCAGCGAGGGGGACAGGGGGCAAGTAGGCGAAAAACTGTTTTTT. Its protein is CASSEGDRGQVGEKLFF.

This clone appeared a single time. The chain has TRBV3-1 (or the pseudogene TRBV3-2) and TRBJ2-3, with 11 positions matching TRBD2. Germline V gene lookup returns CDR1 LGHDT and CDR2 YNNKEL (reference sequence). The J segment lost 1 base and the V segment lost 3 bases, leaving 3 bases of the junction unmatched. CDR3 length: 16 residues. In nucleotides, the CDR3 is TGTGCCAGCAGCCAGGTGGGACTAGCGGGCACAGATACGCAGTATTTT. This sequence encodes CASSQVGLAGTDTQYF.

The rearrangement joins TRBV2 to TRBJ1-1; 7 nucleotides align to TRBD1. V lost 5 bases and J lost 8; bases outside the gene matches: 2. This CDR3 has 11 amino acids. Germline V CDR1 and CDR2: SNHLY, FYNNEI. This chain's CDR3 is CASSWDREAFF. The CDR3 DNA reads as TGTGCCAGCAGTTGGGACAGAGAAGCTTTCTTT. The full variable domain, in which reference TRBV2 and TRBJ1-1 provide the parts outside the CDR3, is EPEVTQTPSHQVTQMGQEVILRCVPISNHLYFYWYRQILGQKVEFLVSFYNNEISEKSEIFDDQFSVERPDGSNFTLKIRSTKLEDSAMYFCASSWDREAFFGQGTRLTVV.

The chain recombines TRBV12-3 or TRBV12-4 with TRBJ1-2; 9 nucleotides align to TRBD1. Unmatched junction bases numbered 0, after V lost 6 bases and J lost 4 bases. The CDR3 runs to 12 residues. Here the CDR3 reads CASRDRGYGYTF. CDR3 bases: TGTGCCAGCAGGGACAGGGGCTATGGCTACACCTTC.

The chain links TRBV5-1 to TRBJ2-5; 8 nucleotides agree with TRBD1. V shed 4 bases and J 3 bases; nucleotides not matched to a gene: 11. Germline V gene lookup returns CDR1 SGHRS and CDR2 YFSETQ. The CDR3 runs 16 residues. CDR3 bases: TGCGCCAGCAGCCGCCCGGGACAGGAAAAAAAAGAGACCCAGTACTTC. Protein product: CASSRPGQEKKETQYF.

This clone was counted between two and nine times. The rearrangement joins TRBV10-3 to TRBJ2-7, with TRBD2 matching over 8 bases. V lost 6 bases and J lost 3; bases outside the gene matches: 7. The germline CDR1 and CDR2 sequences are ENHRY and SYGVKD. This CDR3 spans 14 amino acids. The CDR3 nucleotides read TGTGCCATCAGCGGCGGGGGGACTGGCTACGAGCAGTACTTC. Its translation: CAISGGGTGYEQYF.

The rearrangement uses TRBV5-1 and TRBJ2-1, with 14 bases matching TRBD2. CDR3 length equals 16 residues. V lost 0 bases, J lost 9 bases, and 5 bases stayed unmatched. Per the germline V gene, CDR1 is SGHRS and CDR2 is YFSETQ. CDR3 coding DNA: TGCGCCAGCAGCTTGGCCGCGACTAGCGGGGGGGGTGAGCAGTTCTTC. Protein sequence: CASSLAATSGGGEQFF.

CDR3 in DNA: TGTGCCAGCACGAAATCGGGTCCGGGGGACACTGAAGCTTTCTTT. It encodes CASTKSGPGDTEAFF. The chain is built from TRBV7-3 and TRBJ1-1; tentative D call: TRBD1 (5 bases). V lost 7 bases and J 3 bases, leaving 18 bases between the germline ends. CDR1 is SGHTA and CDR2 is FQGTGA in the germline V gene. The CDR3 runs 15 residues.

In nucleotides, the CDR3 is TGTGCCAGCAGTCACCTAGCGGGGGGGAGTACTAGCACAGATACGCAGTATTTT. It encodes CASSHLAGGSTSTDTQYF. The V gene is TRBV28, the J gene TRBJ2-3; the match to TRBD2 covers 12 bases. Germline CDR1 is MDHEN and CDR2 is SYDVKM. This CDR3 has 18 amino acids. V shed 5 bases, J shed 0 bases, and the junction held 9 bases outside the gene matches. Full variable domain (rest looked up from reference TRBV28 and TRBJ2-3): DVKVTQSSRYLVKRTGEKVFLECVQDMDHENMFWYRQDPGLGLRLIYFSYDVKMKEKGDIPEGYSVSREKKERFSLILESASTNQTSMYLCASSHLAGGSTSTDTQYFGPGTRLTVL.

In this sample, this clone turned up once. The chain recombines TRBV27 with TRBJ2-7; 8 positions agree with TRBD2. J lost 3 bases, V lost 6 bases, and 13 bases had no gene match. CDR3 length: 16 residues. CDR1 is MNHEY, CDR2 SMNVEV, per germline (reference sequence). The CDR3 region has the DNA TGTGCCAGCAGAAATATCGGGGGGGCATCGGGCTACGAGCAGTACTTC. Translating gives CASRNIGGASGYEQYF.

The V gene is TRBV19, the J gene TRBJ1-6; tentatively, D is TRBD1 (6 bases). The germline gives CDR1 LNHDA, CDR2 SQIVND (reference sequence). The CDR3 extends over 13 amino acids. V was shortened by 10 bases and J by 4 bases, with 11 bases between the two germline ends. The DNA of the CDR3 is TGTGCCACAAGAAGGGGGTATAATTCACCCCTCCACTTT. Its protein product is CATRRGYNSPLHF.